A selection of T cell receptor beta chains follows, all from one sample in a study of shared clonotypes between healthy human individuals. Produced via immunoSEQ multiplex PCR; TCRdb's table is partial and in-frame only. The table lists 2 million to 2.5 million clones, over 85% of them singletons. Material: naive CD4+ T cells from PBMCs. Source of these receptors: a man aged 18 to 30 in good health. Some clones in this sample may be carry-over from other donors' samples. Each CDR3 is given with its conserved first and last residue. The D gene is left open where the match is weak. The size field is filled for only some rows; it gives once, few, many or a size class.

abundance: .
d_gene: TRBD1
v_gene: TRBV28
j_gene: TRBJ1-5
CDR3aa: CASSRFPGQGRFYQPQHF
CDR3nt: TGTGCCAGCAGCCGCTTCCCGGGACAGGGACGGTTCTATCAGCCCCAGCATTTT

abundance: .
d_gene: .
v_gene: TRBV6-6
j_gene: TRBJ1-5
CDR3aa: CASSLDPLQPQHF
CDR3nt: TGTGCCAGCAGCCTTGACCCCCTCCAGCCCCAGCATTTT

abundance: .
d_gene: .
v_gene: TRBV29-1
j_gene: TRBJ1-1
CDR3aa: CSVEEQTTIGAFF
CDR3nt: TGCAGCGTTGAAGAACAAACGACGATCGGAGCTTTCTTT

abundance: .
d_gene: TRBD1
v_gene: TRBV6-5
j_gene: TRBJ2-7
CDR3aa: CASSAQGGQYF
CDR3nt: TGTGCCAGCAGCGCACAGGGGGGGCAGTACTTC

abundance: once
d_gene: .
v_gene: TRBV7-3
j_gene: TRBJ1-2
CDR3aa: CASSLRQAYGYTF
CDR3nt: TGTGCCAGCAGCTTAAGACAGGCGTATGGCTACACCTTC

abundance: .
d_gene: TRBD2
v_gene: TRBV7-6
j_gene: TRBJ2-5
CDR3aa: CASSRGLAEPETQYF
CDR3nt: TGTGCCAGCAGCCGAGGGCTAGCGGAACCAGAGACCCAGTACTTC

abundance: .
d_gene: .
v_gene: TRBV19
j_gene: TRBJ2-7
CDR3aa: CASSLKVGLNYEQYF
CDR3nt: TGTGCCAGTAGTTTAAAGGTGGGGTTAAACTACGAGCAGTACTTC

abundance: once
d_gene: .
v_gene: TRBV5-1
j_gene: TRBJ2-7
CDR3aa: CASSWGPGQDYEQYF
CDR3nt: TGCGCCAGCAGCTGGGGGCCGGGACAAGACTACGAGCAGTACTTC

abundance: .
d_gene: .
v_gene: TRBV11-1
j_gene: TRBJ2-7
CDR3aa: CASSSLVPTYEQYF
CDR3nt: TGTGCCAGCAGCTCCCTGGTCCCGACCTACGAGCAGTACTTC

abundance: .
d_gene: .
v_gene: TRBV10-1
j_gene: TRBJ1-2
CDR3aa: CASSARGGYGYTF
CDR3nt: TGCGCCAGCAGTGCGAGGGGCGGCTATGGCTACACCTTC

abundance: .
d_gene: .
v_gene: TRBV5-1
j_gene: TRBJ1-1
CDR3aa: CASSLAPAPVNTEAFF
CDR3nt: TGCGCCAGCAGCTTGGCCCCCGCCCCGGTGAACACTGAAGCTTTCTTT

abundance: .
d_gene: .
v_gene: TRBV27
j_gene: TRBJ1-4
CDR3aa: CASSLSREVGKLFF
CDR3nt: TGTGCCAGCAGTTTAAGTAGGGAGGTTGGAAAACTGTTTTTT

abundance: .
d_gene: .
v_gene: TRBV19
j_gene: TRBJ2-3
CDR3aa: CASRRKPGPGGDTQYF
CDR3nt: TGTGCCAGTAGACGTAAACCGGGGCCCGGGGGAGATACGCAGTATTTT

abundance: .
d_gene: TRBD2
v_gene: TRBV5-1
j_gene: TRBJ2-1
CDR3aa: CASSLAGGSSYNEQFF
CDR3nt: TGCGCCAGCAGCTTAGCGGGAGGGAGCTCCTACAATGAGCAGTTCTTC

abundance: .
d_gene: TRBD2
v_gene: TRBV5-6
j_gene: TRBJ2-3
CDR3aa: CASSLSGRADTQYF
CDR3nt: TGTGCCAGCAGCTTGAGCGGGAGGGCAGATACGCAGTATTTT

abundance: .
d_gene: .
v_gene: TRBV7-3
j_gene: TRBJ2-3
CDR3aa: CASSPQTSLPQYF
CDR3nt: TGTGCCAGCAGCCCCCAGACCAGTCTTCCGCAGTATTTT

abundance: once
d_gene: .
v_gene: TRBV5-1
j_gene: TRBJ2-7
CDR3aa: CASSLVSGTYEQYF
CDR3nt: TGCGCCAGCAGCTTGGTTAGTGGGACCTACGAGCAGTACTTC

abundance: .
d_gene: TRBD1
v_gene: TRBV6-5
j_gene: TRBJ1-5
CDR3aa: CASSSDRGNQPQHF
CDR3nt: TGTGCCAGCAGTTCGGACAGGGGGAATCAGCCCCAGCATTTT

abundance: .
d_gene: TRBD2
v_gene: TRBV11-3
j_gene: TRBJ2-7
CDR3aa: CASSQAGDEQYF
CDR3nt: TGTGCCAGCAGCCAGGCGGGGGACGAGCAGTACTTC

abundance: .
d_gene: TRBD2
v_gene: TRBV11-2
j_gene: TRBJ2-1
CDR3aa: CASSSGLAGVYNEQFF
CDR3nt: TGTGCCAGCAGCTCGGGACTAGCGGGAGTCTACAATGAGCAGTTCTTC

abundance: few
d_gene: .
v_gene: TRBV19
j_gene: TRBJ1-1
CDR3aa: CASSPIGGNTEAFF
CDR3nt: TGTGCCAGTAGTCCGATCGGGGGGAACACTGAAGCTTTCTTT

abundance: .
d_gene: .
v_gene: TRBV5-1
j_gene: TRBJ2-1
CDR3aa: CASSLAGTPNEQFF
CDR3nt: TGCGCCAGCAGCTTGGCGGGGACTCCAAATGAGCAGTTCTTC

abundance: once
d_gene: TRBD2
v_gene: TRBV7-2
j_gene: TRBJ2-7
CDR3aa: CASSLVGLAGVYPYEQYF
CDR3nt: TGTGCCAGCAGCTTAGTGGGACTAGCGGGAGTTTACCCCTACGAGCAGTACTTC

abundance: .
d_gene: TRBD1
v_gene: TRBV25-1
j_gene: TRBJ1-2
CDR3aa: CASSDDLQGSRYGYTF
CDR3nt: TGTGCCAGCAGTGACGATTTACAGGGGTCTCGCTATGGCTACACCTTC

abundance: .
d_gene: .
v_gene: TRBV11-2
j_gene: TRBJ1-1
CDR3aa: CASSLEGRYTEAFF
CDR3nt: TGTGCCAGCAGCTTAGAGGGGAGGTACACTGAAGCTTTCTTT

abundance: .
d_gene: .
v_gene: TRBV5-8
j_gene: TRBJ1-5
CDR3aa: CASSPRLTMDQPQHF
CDR3nt: TGTGCCAGCAGCCCCCGGTTGACGATGGATCAGCCCCAGCATTTT

abundance: .
d_gene: .
v_gene: TRBV5-6
j_gene: TRBJ2-4
CDR3aa: CASSFTGSKNIQYF
CDR3nt: TGTGCCAGCAGCTTTACCGGGAGCAAAAACATTCAGTACTTC

abundance: .
d_gene: TRBD2
v_gene: TRBV5-1
j_gene: TRBJ2-1
CDR3aa: CASSGTSASYNEQFF
CDR3nt: TGCGCCAGCAGCGGCACTAGCGCCTCCTACAATGAGCAGTTCTTC

abundance: .
d_gene: .
v_gene: TRBV5-1
j_gene: TRBJ2-2
CDR3aa: CASSPRGRERTGELFF
CDR3nt: TGCGCCAGCAGCCCCAGGGGGCGGGAGCGCACCGGGGAGCTGTTTTTT

abundance: .
d_gene: TRBD2
v_gene: TRBV28
j_gene: TRBJ2-1
CDR3aa: CAMAGGPNNEQFF
CDR3nt: TGTGCCATGGCGGGAGGGCCGAATAATGAGCAGTTCTTC

abundance: .
d_gene: .
v_gene: TRBV7-3
j_gene: TRBJ2-5
CDR3aa: CASSLSQTQYF
CDR3nt: TGTGCCAGCAGCTTGAGCCAGACCCAGTACTTC

abundance: .
d_gene: .
v_gene: TRBV6-6
j_gene: TRBJ1-2
CDR3aa: CASSYLNSGYTF
CDR3nt: TGTGCCAGCAGTTACCTTAACTCTGGCTACACCTTC

abundance: .
d_gene: .
v_gene: TRBV5-6
j_gene: TRBJ1-2
CDR3aa: CASTPRWIYGYTF
CDR3nt: TGTGCCAGCACCCCCCGATGGATCTATGGCTACACCTTC

abundance: .
d_gene: .
v_gene: TRBV6-6
j_gene: TRBJ1-5
CDR3aa: CASSYDTGTENQPQHF
CDR3nt: TGTGCCAGCAGTTACGACACCGGGACGGAGAATCAGCCCCAGCATTTT

abundance: .
d_gene: TRBD1
v_gene: TRBV6-1
j_gene: TRBJ2-2
CDR3aa: CASKPDRANTGELFF
CDR3nt: TGTGCCAGCAAACCAGACAGGGCGAACACCGGGGAGCTGTTTTTT

abundance: .
d_gene: .
v_gene: TRBV11-2
j_gene: TRBJ2-3
CDR3aa: CASSFGTDTQYF
CDR3nt: TGTGCCAGCAGCTTTGGTACAGATACGCAGTATTTT

abundance: .
d_gene: TRBD2
v_gene: TRBV7-9
j_gene: TRBJ2-5
CDR3aa: CASSLGAGGPEETQYF
CDR3nt: TGTGCCAGCAGCTTAGGAGCGGGAGGGCCTGAGGAGACCCAGTACTTC